This T cell receptor beta chain was obtained from a study of T-cell memory formation after mild COVID-19. Whole-study findings and limits: From day 15 to 85, contracting clones were balanced between CD4 and CD8, whereas later expanders leaned toward CD4+. Researchers report contracting CD4+ clones mostly in CM and EM, with CD8+ clones in EMRA. Pre-infection memory showed some responding clones, and this suggested that cross-reactive memory joined.

This clonotype occurred many times. Antigen unknown. Germline V gene data show CDR1 as SQVTM and CDR2 as ANQGSEA. After removal of 3 bases from V and 3 bases from J, the junction contained 0 bases not matched to a gene. The CDR3 sequence is 13 residues long. Employing constant-segment primers, 5'RACE generated TCR alpha and TCR beta cDNA libraries bearing sample barcodes and UMIs. TCRdb re-analysed the 5' RACE reads in MiXCR, keeping a single row per CDR3 protein. This sample has roughly 150,000 distinct CDR3 sequences, with 14% found just once. This receptor was identified in an adult woman who had mild COVID-19 (a few samples of this study predate the infection). Cell type and time point are not known. The specimen was PBMCs or a T cell subset sorted from them (not recorded which). The V call is TRBV29-1, the J call TRBJ2-7; 12 bases align to TRBD2. CDR3 DNA sequence: TGCAGCGTTGAGACTAGCGGGAGCTACGAGCAGTACTTC. It translates to CSVETSGSYEQYF.